This TCR beta chain is drawn from a study of T cell repertoires in cytomegalovirus infection (dated by TCRdb to about 2019). For the wider study: Because public TCR beta signatures pointed to carriage of CMV infection together with the matching HLA type, the HLA type of each donor mattered for the analysis.

Sequencing took place on an Illumina HiSeq 1500. TCRdb reanalyzed the raw reads on its own, using fastp at Q25 for trimming and MiXCR for clone calling, and kept in-frame beta chains. Each CDR3 protein gets just one entry, which takes the most common genes and DNA from the rows behind it. The sample records hundreds of thousands of distinct CDR3 sequences, roughly 15% of which are singletons. Together, the top ten hold around 12% of the sample. Remarks on this clonotype: What this receptor recognizes is not known. No base qualities exist here, and no much larger clone lies one base off it.

Taken from cysteine to phenylalanine, the CDR3 has 13 residues. The read is trimmed to its CDR3 DNA, 39 bases read in frame from base 1. The junction shows trimming of 3 bases on V and 5 bases on J, plus 10 bases between the germline ends. The investigation overall reported the following: In the ex vivo response, HLA-C-restricted CMV-specific TCR beta clonotypes were dominant, and in two of eight donors the single most frequent clonotype came from this HLA-C-restricted group. Carriers of CMV infection plus the relevant HLA type were discriminated by the cumulative frequency of public TCR beta family members in the study cohort and in an independent roughly 400-donor cohort.

The receptor chain draws on TRBV12-3 or TRBV12-4 and TRBJ1-2, with no confident D gene call. Material: PBMCs. The sequence came from a human donor in good health (CMV status not recorded). Some clones in this sample may be carry-over from other donors' samples. The encoded CDR3 is CASSFVGGYGYTF. The DNA is as follows: TGTGCCAGCAGTTTCGTAGGAGGGTATGGCTACACCTTC.